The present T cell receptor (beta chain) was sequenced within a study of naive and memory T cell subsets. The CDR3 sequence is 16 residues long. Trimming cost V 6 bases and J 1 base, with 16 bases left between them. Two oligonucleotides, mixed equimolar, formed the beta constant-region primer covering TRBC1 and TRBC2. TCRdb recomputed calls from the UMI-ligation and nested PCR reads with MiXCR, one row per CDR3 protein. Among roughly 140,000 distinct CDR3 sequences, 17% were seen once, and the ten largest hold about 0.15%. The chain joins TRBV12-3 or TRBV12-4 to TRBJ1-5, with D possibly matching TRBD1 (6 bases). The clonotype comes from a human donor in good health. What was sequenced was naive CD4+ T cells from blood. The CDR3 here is CASRGGRGGSNQPQHF. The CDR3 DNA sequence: TGTGCCAGCAGGGGAGGCAGGGGTGGAAGCAATCAGCCCCAGCATTTT.